This entry lists 27 T cell receptor beta chains sequenced from one sample in a study of T cell responses to AZD1222 COVID-19 vaccine. Profiled with immunoSEQ multiplex PCR; TCRdb holds only in-frame clones, not every one. The repertoire holds some 140,000 clones, with around nine tenths as singletons. Sample: peripheral blood, taken on day 0 of AZD1222 vaccination. The receptors were gathered from an adult in good health.

This chain joins TRBV6-5 and TRBJ1-2; a possible D gene is TRBD1 (6 bases). This CDR3 has 13 amino acids. V lost 5 bases, J lost 2 bases, and 9 bases lay in between. The germline V gene encodes CDR1 MNHEY and CDR2 SVGAGI. The CDR3 reads CASSPGENYGYTF. The CDR3 nucleotides are TGTGCCAGCAGTCCAGGGGAAAACTATGGCTACACCTTC.

The J gene is TRBJ2-3, the V gene TRBV28; D gene unclear. Germline V lookup: CDR1 MDHEN, CDR2 SYDVKM. V was clipped by 7 bases and J by 0 bases, with 17 bases between them. This CDR3 has 16 residues. The CDR3 DNA is TGTGCCAGCACCCCCTTGCCCCCCCGGAGCACAGATACGCAGTATTTT. Encoded protein: CASTPLPPRSTDTQYF.

The V gene is TRBV6-5, the J gene TRBJ1-4; TRBD1 agrees at 7 bases. The germline V gene encodes CDR1 MNHEY and CDR2 SVGAGI. The CDR3 runs to 12 residues. V gave up 5 bases and J gave up 14 bases; unmatched junction bases: 8. The CDR3 nucleotides are TGTGCCAGCAGTACGGGACAGCGGCCCCTGTTTTTT. Amino acid sequence: CASSTGQRPLFF.

The genes are TRBV6-5 and TRBJ1-4, with a possible D match to TRBD1 (5 bases). Germline V CDR1 and CDR2: MNHEY, SVGAGI. The CDR3 is 14 residues long. V was trimmed by 6 bases and J by 3 bases, leaving 11 bases between them. CDR3 nucleotides: TGTGCCAGCAGGCAGGGTTGGGCTAATGAAAAACTGTTTTTT. Protein sequence: CASRQGWANEKLFF.

A single count supports this clone. CDR3 residues: CASRTDYSGNTIYF. The CDR3 nucleotides read TGTGCCAGTAGGACAGACTACTCTGGAAACACCATATATTTT. The chain joins TRBV19 to TRBJ1-3; TRBD1 is a possible D gene (5 bases). The CDR3 has 14 residues. Trimming removed 6 bases at V and 0 bases at J, with 9 bases between. Per the germline V gene, CDR1 is LNHDA and CDR2 is SQIVND (reference sequence).

V gene TRBV19 combines with J gene TRBJ1-3; no clear D gene. Germline loops: CDR1 LNHDA, CDR2 SQIVND (reference sequence). The length of the CDR3 is 19 residues. Trimming took 9 bases from V and 4 from J, leaving 31 bases between them. As DNA, the CDR3 is TGTGCCAGCGCGCCCACCGAGGTCCGATACGAGCGACTAGGAAACACCATATATTTT. Amino acids: CASAPTEVRYERLGNTIYF.

V and J are TRBV11-2 and TRBJ1-1; D call uncertain. CDR3 length: 14 residues. V lost 1 base, J lost 9 bases, and 15 bases lay in between. Germline V gene lookup returns CDR1 SGHAT and CDR2 FQNNGV. The CDR3 spells CASSLGSTGLQAFF. The CDR3 DNA reads as TGTGCCAGCAGCTTAGGTTCGACGGGTCTACAAGCTTTCTTT.

The chain employs TRBV7-8 and TRBJ1-4; D unclear. The CDR3 spans 14 residues. The V end was cut by 2 bases, the J end by 5 bases, with 9 bases between. The germline gives CDR1 SGHVS, CDR2 FQNEAQ. The CDR3 DNA sequence: TGTGCCAGCAGCTTATCGGTAGGGAATGAAAAACTGTTTTTT. It is translated as CASSLSVGNEKLFF.

This chain uses TRBV5-4 with TRBJ1-2; weak D call: TRBD1 (5 bases). CDR1 and CDR2 from the germline V gene are SGHNT and YYREEE (reference sequence). The V end lost 1 base, the J end lost 7 bases, and 14 bases lay between the germline ends. The CDR3 runs to 14 residues. The chain's CDR3 is CASSLFGTAIGYTF. As DNA, the CDR3 is TGTGCCAGCAGCTTGTTTGGGACCGCTATTGGCTACACCTTC.

The CDR3 sequence: CAWNGPNIWAKNIQYF. DNA for the CDR3: TGTGCCTGGAACGGACCCAATATTTGGGCCAAAAACATTCAGTACTTC. The genes are TRBV30 and TRBJ2-4; D gene uncertain. CDR1 and CDR2 from the germline V gene are GTSNPN and SVGIG (reference sequence). V gave up 4 bases and J gave up 1 base, with 17 bases separating them. CDR3 length: 16 residues.

The chain joins TRBV27 to TRBJ2-7; no definite D call. Trimming left V 6 bases short and J 3 bases short, with 9 bases between. This CDR3 is 12 amino acids long. Germline values: CDR1 MNHEY, CDR2 SMNVEV (reference sequence). DNA for the CDR3: TGTGCCAGCAGAGGCGGCGGCTACGAGCAGTACTTC. Translation gives CASRGGGYEQYF.

V and J are TRBV29-1 and TRBJ1-4; 9 bases are a match to TRBD1. The germline CDR1 and CDR2 sequences are SQVTM and ANQGSEA. The CDR3 has 16 residues. Trimming removed 8 bases from V and 6 bases from J; junction bases left unmatched: 16. The CDR3 nucleotides read TGCAGCAGCACAGGGGGCGCGGGGTTTGGACATGAAAAACTGTTTTTT. As protein: CSSTGGAGFGHEKLFF. Full variable domain (missing parts from reference TRBV29-1 and TRBJ1-4): SAVISQKPSRDICQRGTSLTIQCQVDSQVTMMFWYRQQPGQSLTLIATANQGSEATYESGFVIDKFPISRPNLTFSTLTVSNMSPEDSSIYLCSSTGGAGFGHEKLFFGSGTQLSVL.

This chain uses TRBV7-9 with TRBJ1-1; perhaps TRBD1 as D (5 bases). The CDR3 runs 14 residues. Germline V gene sequence: CDR1 SEHNR, CDR2 FQNEAQ (reference sequence). The V end lost 5 bases, the J end lost 0 bases, and 10 bases lay between the germline ends. The CDR3 here is CASSTGPMNTEAFF. CDR3 DNA: TGTGCCAGCAGCACGGGACCGATGAACACTGAAGCTTTCTTT.

V is TRBV10-3 and J is TRBJ1-6, with D possibly being TRBD1 (6 bases). The CDR3 runs 15 residues. V dropped 5 bases and J dropped 8 bases, with 16 bases sitting between them. Germline CDR1 reads ENHRY; CDR2 reads SYGVKD. The CDR3 reads CAISTGTPWDSPLHF. For the CDR3, the DNA is TGTGCCATCAGTACCGGGACACCTTGGGATTCACCCCTCCACTTT.

This chain joins TRBV27 and TRBJ1-1, with TRBD1 matching over 8 bases. Germline CDR1 MNHEY, CDR2 SMNVEV (reference sequence). Trimming cost V 6 bases and J 0 bases; bases outside gene matches: 9. CDR3 length: 16 residues. The CDR3 nucleotides read TGTGCCAGCAGAATTCGACAGGGGATGGTGAACACTGAAGCTTTCTTT. Its translation: CASRIRQGMVNTEAFF.

DNA for the CDR3: TGTGCCAGCAGCCACCCTCTTCAGGTACCCTATGGCTACACCTTC. As protein: CASSHPLQVPYGYTF. V and J are TRBV3-1 (or the pseudogene TRBV3-2) and TRBJ1-2, with D hard to call. The CDR3 length is 15 residues. The V end was cut by 3 bases, the J end by 4 bases, with 15 bases between. Germline CDR1 reads LGHDT; CDR2 reads YNNKEL (reference sequence).

The chain joins TRBV13 to TRBJ2-5, with 12 bases matching TRBD2. Trimming took 6 bases from V and 2 from J; bases not matched to a gene: 1. The germline CDR1 and CDR2 sequences are PRHDT and FYEKMQ (reference sequence). The length of the CDR3 is 14 residues. The CDR3 sequence is CASSLAGGQETQYF. CDR3 DNA: TGTGCCAGCAGTCTAGCGGGAGGGCAAGAGACCCAGTACTTC.

The chain uses TRBV5-1 and TRBJ1-2, with a weak D call TRBD1 (6 bases). Per germline, CDR1 SGHRS and CDR2 YFSETQ. The CDR3 spans 13 residues. V was cut by 0 bases and J by 3 bases, with 6 bases left in between. In DNA form, the CDR3 reads TGCGCCAGCAGCTTGGAGGGGGACTATGGCTACACCTTC. This sequence encodes CASSLEGDYGYTF.

This sequence joins TRBV27 and TRBJ1-5; the match to TRBD1 covers 8 bases. The V gene end was trimmed by 7 bases and the J gene end by 10 bases; junction bases not matched to a gene: 12. The V gene's germline CDR1 is MNHEY and CDR2 SMNVEV (reference sequence). The CDR3 spans 14 residues. The CDR3 region is CASTPQGGDLPQHF. The CDR3 region has the DNA TGTGCCAGCACTCCACAGGGGGGGGATCTTCCCCAGCATTTT.

This chain links TRBV19 with TRBJ2-1, with TRBD2 identical over 8 bases. CDR3 length equals 17 residues. After removal of 0 bases from V and 7 bases from J, the junction contained 11 bases not matched to a gene. In germline, CDR1 is LNHDA, CDR2 SQIVND (reference sequence). The CDR3 DNA is TGTGCCAGTAGTATAGATCGCGCGGGGGGCCGAGGTAATGAGCAGTTCTTC. Protein product: CASSIDRAGGRGNEQFF.

This clone was picked up one time. CDR3 nucleotide sequence: TGTGCCACCAGTGACCCGCCCGGGACTAGCGGAGTTAACACAGATACGCAGTATTTT. Its translation is CATSDPPGTSGVNTDTQYF. The chain has TRBV24-1 and TRBJ2-3, with 11 nucleotides matching TRBD2. Trimming cost V 4 bases and J 2 bases; bases outside gene matches: 13. Germline lookup yields CDR1 KGHDR and CDR2 SFDVKD. The CDR3 loop spans 19 amino acids.

The chain uses TRBV20-1 and TRBJ1-1, with a tentative D call TRBD1 (5 bases). V was shortened by 3 bases and J by 0 bases, with 17 bases between the two germline ends. The germline V gene has CDR1 DFQATT and CDR2 SNEGSKA (reference sequence). The CDR3 loop spans 16 amino acids. CDR3 loop: CSASGGRGRMNTEAFF. The CDR3 nucleotides read TGCAGTGCTAGTGGTGGTCGGGGCCGGATGAACACTGAAGCTTTCTTT.

This clone was seen a few times. The chain is built from TRBV7-2 and TRBJ2-7, with D perhaps matching TRBD1 (6 bases). V lost 3 bases and J lost 2, with 14 bases in between. Germline V gives CDR1 SGHTA, CDR2 FQGNSA. The CDR3 runs to 15 residues. The CDR3 bases are TGTGCCAGCAGCTTGGTTACAGGGATCCCCTACGAGCAGTACTTC. Translating gives CASSLVTGIPYEQYF.

V gene TRBV5-6 combines with J gene TRBJ1-1; D unresolved. This CDR3 comprises 16 residues. Trimming took 4 bases from V and 2 from J, leaving 18 bases between them. Germline CDR1 SGHDT, CDR2 YYEEEE. CDR3 region: CASSPTTRTFNTEAFF. For the CDR3, the DNA is TGTGCCAGCAGCCCAACCACCCGGACCTTTAACACTGAAGCTTTCTTT.

The chain uses TRBV9 and TRBJ1-5; no clear D gene. Deletions cut 0 bases from V and 0 bases from J, with 7 bases between. CDR3 length equals 15 residues. CDR1 is SGDLS, CDR2 YYNGEE, per germline. CDR3 DNA sequence: TGTGCCAGCAGCGTAGACGGATTTAGCAATCAGCCCCAGCATTTT. The encoded protein is CASSVDGFSNQPQHF. The full variable domain, completed using reference TRBV9 and TRBJ1-5, is DSGVTQTPKHLITATGQRVTLRCSPRSGDLSVYWYQQSLDQGLQFLIQYYNGEERAKGNILERFSAQQFPDLHSELNLSSLELGDSALYFCASSVDGFSNQPQHFGDGTRLSIL.

The chain has TRBV28 and TRBJ1-2; 8 bases are shared with TRBD1. V gave up 2 bases and J gave up 1 base; unmatched junction bases: 6. This CDR3 contains 16 residues. The V gene's germline CDR1 is MDHEN and CDR2 SYDVKM. The CDR3 protein is CASSLIIGQGNYGYTF. The CDR3 DNA reads as TGTGCCAGCAGTTTAATCATCGGACAGGGTAACTATGGCTACACCTTC.

The table lists this clone with a count of one. This chain links TRBV10-3 with TRBJ1-2; D remains unclear. Deletions cut 6 bases from V and 1 base from J, with 21 bases between. The germline gives CDR1 ENHRY, CDR2 SYGVKD. There are 17 residues in the CDR3. CDR3 DNA: TGTGCCATCAGCCAAACCGAGAAGGAGGAACATAACTATGGCTACACCTTC. It yields the protein CAISQTEKEEHNYGYTF.